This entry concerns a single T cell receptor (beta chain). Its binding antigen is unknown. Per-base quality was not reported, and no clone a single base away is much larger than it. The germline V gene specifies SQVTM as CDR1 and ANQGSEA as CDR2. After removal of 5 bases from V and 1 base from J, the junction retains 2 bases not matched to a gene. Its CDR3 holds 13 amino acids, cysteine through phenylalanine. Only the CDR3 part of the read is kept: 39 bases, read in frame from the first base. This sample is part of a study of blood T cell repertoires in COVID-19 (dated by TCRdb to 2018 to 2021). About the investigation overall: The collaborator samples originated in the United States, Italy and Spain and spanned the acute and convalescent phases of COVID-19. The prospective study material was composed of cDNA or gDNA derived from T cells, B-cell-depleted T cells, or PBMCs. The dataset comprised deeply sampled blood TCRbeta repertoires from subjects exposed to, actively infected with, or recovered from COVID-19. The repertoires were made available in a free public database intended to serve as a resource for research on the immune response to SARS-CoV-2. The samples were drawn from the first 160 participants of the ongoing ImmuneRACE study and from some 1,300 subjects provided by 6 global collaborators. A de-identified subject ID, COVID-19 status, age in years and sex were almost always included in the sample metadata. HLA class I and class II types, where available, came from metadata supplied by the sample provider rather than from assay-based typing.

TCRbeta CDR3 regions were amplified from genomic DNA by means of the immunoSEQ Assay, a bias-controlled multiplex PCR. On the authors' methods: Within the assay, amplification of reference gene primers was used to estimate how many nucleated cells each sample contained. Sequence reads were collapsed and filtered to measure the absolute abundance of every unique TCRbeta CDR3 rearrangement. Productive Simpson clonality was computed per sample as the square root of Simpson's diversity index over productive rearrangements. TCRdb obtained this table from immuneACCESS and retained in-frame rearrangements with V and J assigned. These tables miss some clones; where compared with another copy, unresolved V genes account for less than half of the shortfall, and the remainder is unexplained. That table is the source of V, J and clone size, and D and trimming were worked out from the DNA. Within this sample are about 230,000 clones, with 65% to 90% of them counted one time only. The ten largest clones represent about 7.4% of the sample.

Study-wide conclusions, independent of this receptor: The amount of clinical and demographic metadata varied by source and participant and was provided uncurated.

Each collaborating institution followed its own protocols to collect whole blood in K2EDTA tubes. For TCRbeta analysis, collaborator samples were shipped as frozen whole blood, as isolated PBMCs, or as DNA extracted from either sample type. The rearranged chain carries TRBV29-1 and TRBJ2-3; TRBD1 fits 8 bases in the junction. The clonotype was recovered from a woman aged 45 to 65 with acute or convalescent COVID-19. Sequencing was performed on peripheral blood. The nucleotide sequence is TGCAGCGTTTTGGGACAGGGCACAGATACGCAGTATTTT. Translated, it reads CSVLGQGTDTQYF.